This paragraph covers one TCR beta chain sequence. These data come from a study of beta chain features in type 1 diabetes. Expressed TCRB transcripts were sequenced because the isolated RNA had all been reverse transcribed beforehand. Sequenced naive, central memory and regulatory T cell samples produced an average of approximately 3.8 million reads. Assay used: immunoSEQ multiplex PCR; TCRdb lists only in-frame clones, some missing. The sample holds roughly 150,000 clones; 8.5% to 14% are singletons and the top ten take approximately 2%. Germline assignment: CDR1 SNHLY and CDR2 FYNNEI. The CDR3 loop spans 14 amino acids. The V end was cut by 5 bases, the J end by 4 bases, with 15 bases between. Sorting that relied on CD45RO/CCR7/CD25/CD127/CD95/CD27 yielded CD4+ naive, central memory, regulatory and stem cell-like memory cells.

This sequence joins TRBV2 and TRBJ2-7; D is unresolved. Sequencing input: central memory CD4+ T cells from blood. This clonotype originated in a young man in good health. The CDR3 DNA follows: TGTGCCAGCAGTAACCACCTGGTAGCTTACGAGCAGTACTTC. This translates into CASSNHLVAYEQYF.